The clone carrying this T cell receptor (beta chain) was recorded only once. Data came from immunoSEQ multiplex PCR; TCRdb stores just in-frame clones and leaves some out. The sample lists 170,000 or so clones, around 92% occurring once. Trimming removed 1 base at V and 1 base at J, with 11 bases between. Germline assignment: CDR1 LNHNV and CDR2 YYDKDF (reference sequence). The CDR3 contains 16 residues. The entry originates in a study of control samples from healthy donors and cancer patients. The sequence derives from a middle-aged woman in good health. The chain combines TRBV15 with TRBJ1-5; the D gene is possibly TRBD1 (6 bases). Sequencing was done on a sample of blood. CDR3: CATSRGPGQSNQPQHF. In DNA form, the CDR3 reads TGTGCCACCAGCAGAGGACCTGGACAGAGCAATCAGCCCCAGCATTTT.